The 23 T cell receptor beta chains given below trace back to one sample, sequenced in a study of T cell responses to AZD1222 COVID-19 vaccine. Sequencing was performed with immunoSEQ multiplex PCR; in TCRdb, only in-frame clones are kept and a portion is missing. The table shows some 100,000 clones, with approximately 90% occurring only once. Source: peripheral blood, taken 28 days after the second AZD1222 dose. The source is an adult who received the AZD1222 COVID-19 vaccine.

V is TRBV30 and J is TRBJ2-6; D remains ambiguous. Germline lookup yields CDR1 GTSNPN and CDR2 SVGIG (reference sequence). The CDR3 extends over 13 amino acids. Trimming shortened V by 2 bases and J by 5 bases, and 7 bases separated the two germline ends. The CDR3 bases are TGTGCCTGGAGTTGGTCTAGGGCCAACGTCCTGACTTTC. It is translated as CAWSWSRANVLTF.

The table lists this clone with a count of one. J is TRBJ1-1 and V is TRBV7-8; no definite D call. CDR3 length: 15 residues. V dropped 2 bases and J dropped 3 bases, with 13 bases sitting between them. Germline V gene sequence: CDR1 SGHVS, CDR2 FQNEAQ. The CDR3, as DNA: TGTGCCAGCAGCTTAAAGAGCGGAGGGTACACTGAAGCTTTCTTT. Translated: CASSLKSGGYTEAFF.

This clone was seen a single time. This chain links TRBV7-9 with TRBJ2-3; weak D call: TRBD1 (5 bases). The germline CDR1 and CDR2 sequences are SEHNR and FQNEAQ (reference sequence). The CDR3 runs to 14 residues. V lost 5 bases and J lost 5, with 14 bases in between. In nucleotides, the CDR3 is TGTGCCAGCAGCCTGGGTTGGGGCAGAGATACGCAGTATTTT. It translates to CASSLGWGRDTQYF.

The gene calls are TRBV19 and TRBJ1-3; D is undetermined. V lost 2 bases and J lost 0, with 8 bases in between. Germline values: CDR1 LNHDA, CDR2 SQIVND (reference sequence). The CDR3 totals 15 residues. The CDR3 spells CASSISGPSGNTIYF. The DNA for the CDR3 is TGTGCCAGTAGTATAAGCGGACCCTCTGGAAACACCATATATTTT.

CDR3 nucleotides: TGTGCCAGCAGCACGATTCGGACAGGGAACACCGGGGAGCTGTTTTTT. It codes for CASSTIRTGNTGELFF. V usage is TRBV5-6 and J usage is TRBJ2-2; 7 bases are a match to TRBD1. The CDR3 covers 16 residues. Trimming at V came to 4 bases and at J to 1 base, leaving 7 bases not matched to a gene. Germline lookup yields CDR1 SGHDT and CDR2 YYEEEE.

This clone was seen only once. V gene TRBV25-1 combines with J gene TRBJ2-1, with 13 positions matching TRBD2. The junction had 8 bases not matched to a gene; V was cut back by 6 bases and J by 12 bases. There are 14 residues in the CDR3. CDR1 is MGHDK and CDR2 is SYGVNS in the germline V gene. Written as DNA, the CDR3 is TGTGCCAGCAGCTTCGGGACTAGCGGGATACGGCAGTTCTTC. Translating it yields CASSFGTSGIRQFF.

This chain uses TRBV6-5 with TRBJ1-5; D may be TRBD1 (5 bases). V lost 4 bases to trimming and J lost 0 bases, with 10 bases between them. The length of the CDR3 is 15 residues. Germline V gene data show CDR1 as MNHEY and CDR2 as SVGAGI. The CDR3 bases are TGTGCCAGCAGTTCAACAGGCAATAGCAATCAGCCCCAGCATTTT. Translating it yields CASSSTGNSNQPQHF.

The chain joins TRBV9 to TRBJ2-1; TRBD2 might be the D (6 bases). Deletions cut 0 bases from V and 5 bases from J, with 9 bases between. The CDR3 extends over 14 amino acids. Looked up from germline, CDR1 is SGDLS and CDR2 is YYNGEE. Here the CDR3 reads CASSVGGANNEQFF. The CDR3, as DNA: TGTGCCAGCAGCGTAGGCGGGGCTAACAATGAGCAGTTCTTC.

The chain carries TRBV2 and TRBJ2-5; D ambiguous. The CDR3 spans 10 residues. Germline V CDR1 and CDR2: SNHLY, FYNNEI. The germline V and J ends were trimmed by 8 bases and 3 bases, with 4 bases remaining between them. CDR3: CASGEETQYF. The DNA for the CDR3 is TGTGCCAGCGGAGAAGAGACCCAGTACTTC.

V is TRBV19 and J is TRBJ1-2; D perhaps matches TRBD1 (5 bases). The CDR3 covers 19 residues. Germline loops: CDR1 LNHDA, CDR2 SQIVND (reference sequence). The V and J ends lost 3 bases and 4 bases respectively, with 27 bases between them. CDR3 nucleotide sequence: TGTGCCAGTAGTATCGGGACCCTGACAGAGTTTGGTCGGGCCTATGGCTACACCTTC. Translation gives CASSIGTLTEFGRAYGYTF.

The V call is TRBV7-9, the J call TRBJ2-1, with 12 bases identical to TRBD2. Germline V CDR1 and CDR2: SEHNR, FQNEAQ (reference sequence). CDR3 length: 17 residues. J was trimmed by 0 bases and V by 6 bases; bases with no gene match: 6. The CDR3: CASRSPSGRASYNEQFF. The CDR3, as DNA: TGTGCCAGCAGATCACCTAGCGGGAGGGCCTCCTACAATGAGCAGTTCTTC.

The chain combines TRBV7-2 with TRBJ2-5; TRBD2 aligns across 11 bases. J lost 5 bases, V lost 3 bases, and 11 bases had no gene match. Germline CDR1 is SGHTA and CDR2 is FQGNSA. The CDR3 extends over 17 amino acids. CDR3 DNA: TGTGCCAGCAGCTTCAGGGTAGCGGGGGGGTCGGGGGAGACCCAGTACTTC. The encoded protein is CASSFRVAGGSGETQYF. Full variable domain (rest looked up from reference TRBV7-2 and TRBJ2-5): GAGVSQSPSNKVTEKGKDVELRCDPISGHTALYWYRQSLGQGLEFLIYFQGNSAPDKSGLPSDRFSAERTGGSVSTLTIQRTQQEDSAVYLCASSFRVAGGSGETQYFGPGTRLLVL.

V is TRBV6-5 and J is TRBJ2-7; D gene uncertain. Germline CDR1 is MNHEY and CDR2 is SVGAGI. This CDR3 region has 12 residues. Trimming shortened V by 7 bases and J by 0 bases, and 7 bases separated the two germline ends. Written as DNA, the CDR3 is TGTGCCAGCACGGGCGGCTCCTACGAGCAGTACTTC. This codes for CASTGGSYEQYF.

This clone was seen once. The chain uses TRBV4-1 and TRBJ2-5, with 8 bases aligning to TRBD1. Germline values: CDR1 MGHRA, CDR2 YSYEKL. The CDR3 spans 16 residues. V was pared by 1 base and J by 1 base, with 5 bases of the junction left unmatched. The DNA for the CDR3 is TGCGCCAGCAGCCAAGTGGCAGGGGGCTCCCAAGAGACCCAGTACTTC. The encoded protein is CASSQVAGGSQETQYF.

The rearrangement joins TRBV11-2 to TRBJ2-5, with D perhaps matching TRBD1 (5 bases). CDR3 length equals 11 residues. Germline lookup yields CDR1 SGHAT and CDR2 FQNNGV. The V and J ends lost 7 bases and 14 bases respectively, with 17 bases between them. The DNA for the CDR3 is TGTGCCAGCAACTTCCAGGGTTTCGTTTACTTC. This sequence encodes CASNFQGFVYF.

The chain uses TRBV3-1 (or the pseudogene TRBV3-2) and TRBJ1-5; maybe TRBD1 (5 bases). Trimming removed 0 bases at V and 6 bases at J, with 15 bases between. Germline V gene data show CDR1 as LGHDT and CDR2 as YNNKEL (reference sequence). The CDR3 totals 16 residues. This chain's CDR3 is CASSQDLPNRPQPQHF. CDR3 DNA: TGTGCCAGCAGCCAAGATCTCCCTAACAGGCCTCAGCCCCAGCATTTT.

The chain couples TRBV3-1 (or the pseudogene TRBV3-2) to TRBJ2-6; perhaps D is TRBD1 or TRBD2 (5 bases each). CDR3 length: 16 amino acids. Trimming stripped 4 bases from V and 0 bases from J, with 10 bases between. CDR1 LGHDT and CDR2 YNNKEL come from the germline V gene (reference sequence). CDR3 region: CASSPRGPSGANVLTF. Here the CDR3 DNA reads TGTGCCAGCAGCCCCCGGGGACCCTCTGGGGCCAACGTCCTGACTTTC.

The rearrangement joins TRBV27 to TRBJ2-7; possibly TRBD2 for D (5 bases). Trimming took off 5 bases at V and 3 bases at J, with 23 bases between the two ends. The CDR3 totals 17 residues. CDR1 is MNHEY, CDR2 SMNVEV, per germline (reference sequence). The CDR3: CASSPAKKTTIYYEQYF. The CDR3 bases are TGTGCCAGCAGTCCAGCCAAAAAGACTACTATCTACTACGAGCAGTACTTC.

This chain uses TRBV7-9 with TRBJ1-1; a possible D gene is TRBD1 (6 bases). Germline V CDR1 and CDR2: SEHNR, FQNEAQ (reference sequence). The V end lost 1 base, the J end lost 2 bases, and 8 bases lay between the germline ends. CDR3 length equals 14 residues. The CDR3 DNA is TGTGCCAGCAGCTTAGTGACAGGTAACACTGAAGCTTTCTTT. Its protein product is CASSLVTGNTEAFF.

The V call is TRBV29-1, the J call TRBJ1-4, with TRBD1 matching 7 bases. The trim removed 6 bases at V and 8 bases at J, leaving 9 bases unmatched. CDR1 is SQVTM and CDR2 is ANQGSEA in the germline V gene. The CDR3 totals 13 residues. Here the CDR3 reads CSVGDSPKEKLFF. The CDR3, as DNA: TGCAGCGTGGGGGACAGTCCGAAGGAAAAACTGTTTTTT.

The chain joins TRBV19 to TRBJ2-1, with TRBD2 matching over 12 bases. The germline V gene has CDR1 LNHDA and CDR2 SQIVND (reference sequence). There are 14 residues in the CDR3. V lost 5 bases and J lost 9; bases outside the gene matches: 5. The CDR3 spells CASSSSGGAAEQFF. The CDR3 DNA reads TGTGCCAGTAGTTCTAGCGGGGGGGCCGCTGAGCAGTTCTTC. The complete variable domain, with remaining parts taken from reference TRBV19 and TRBJ2-1, reads DGGITQSPKYLFRKEGQNVTLSCEQNLNHDAMYWYRQDPGQGLRLIYYSQIVNDFQKGDIAEGYSVSREKKESFPLTVTSAQKNPTAFYLCASSSSGGAAEQFFGPGTRLTVL.

Only one count was recorded for this clone. The genes are TRBV7-2 and TRBJ2-6; D unresolved. From germline, CDR1 is SGHTA and CDR2 FQGNSA. The CDR3 spans 17 residues. The V and J ends lost 3 bases and 0 bases respectively, with 12 bases between them. CDR3 DNA sequence: TGTGCCAGCAGCTTGAGTGGGTCCTTCTCTGGGGCCAACGTCCTGACTTTC. Translation gives CASSLSGSFSGANVLTF.

The V gene is TRBV5-1, the J gene TRBJ2-1; TRBD1 matches 7 bases. V dropped 6 bases and J dropped 5; count of bases not matched to a gene: 2. This CDR3 is 12 amino acids long. Germline V gives CDR1 SGHRS, CDR2 YFSETQ. The CDR3 nucleotides read TGCGCCAGCACAACAGGGGACAATGAGCAGTTCTTC. Protein sequence: CASTTGDNEQFF.